Described below is a single T cell receptor beta chain sequence and its context. Its antigen is unknown. These data are taken from a study of T cell responses to AZD1222 COVID-19 vaccine. Study information: Analyses pooled second doses at about 4 or about 12 weeks.

The germline V gene has CDR1 SGHDN and CDR2 FVKESK. This CDR3 spans 16 amino acids. Trimming removed 0 bases at V and 0 bases at J, with 8 bases between. The assay was immunoSEQ multiplex PCR, and TCRdb's table has in-frame clones only and misses some. The sample lists some 120,000 clones, more than 75% seen once, with around a tenth in the top ten. The study, taken as a whole, reports: Reports say nearly half of spike-specific TCRs go after unmutated variant regions. Breadth and depth of Spike-specific TCRs rose after two AZD1222 doses.

This specimen was peripheral blood, taken on day 0 of AZD1222 vaccination. The receptor was derived from an adult in good health. This rearrangement joins TRBV14 to TRBJ2-2, with D perhaps assigned TRBD1 or TRBD2 (5 bases each). The CDR3 spells CASSQDEGTNTGELFF. The CDR3, as DNA: TGTGCCAGCAGCCAAGATGAGGGGACGAACACCGGGGAGCTGTTTTTT.